These 20 T cell receptor beta chains were sequenced from one sample in a study of regulatory T cells in long-lasting Graves disease. CDR3 regions were amplified by Arm-PCR using iRepertoire HTBI primers to build TCR beta libraries. Via MiXCR, TCRdb re-called the multiplex PCR reads, giving one row per CDR3 protein. The sample records about 500,000 distinct CDR3 sequences, approximately 12% being singletons. The sample's time point: newly diagnosed GD, antithyroid drugs for less than 3 months. The TCR library was prepared using RNA isolated from PBMCs. This sample was also put to use in a study of T cells in Graves' hyperthyroidism and ophthalmopathy.

Here the sequenced sample was peripheral blood mononuclear cells (PBMCs), taken at new diagnosis, from a patient treated with antithyroid drugs. All receptors derive from a woman in her 30s with Graves disease.

V usage is TRBV6-2 or TRBV6-3 and J usage is TRBJ1-1, with D uncertain. The CDR3 totals 14 residues. The germline V gene encodes CDR1 MNHEY and CDR2 SVGEGT. V lost 5 bases and J 4 bases, leaving 14 bases between the germline ends. The CDR3 loop is CASSLVLSGTEAFF. CDR3 DNA sequence: TGTGCCAGCAGTCTTGTTTTATCGGGCACTGAAGCTTTCTTT.

J is TRBJ1-3 and V is TRBV4-2; 7 positions match TRBD1. J gave up 0 bases and V 4 bases, and 6 bases lay outside the gene matches. The length of the CDR3 is 16 residues. Germline CDR1 reads LGHNA; CDR2 reads YNFKEQ. CDR3 in amino acids: CASSREDRSSGNTIYF. As DNA, the CDR3 is TGTGCCAGCAGCCGGGAGGACAGGAGCTCTGGAAACACCATATATTTT.

As for this clonotype: A clone one base away is much larger, so this may be a read error. Lacking the conserved final phenylalanine or tryptophan, this CDR3 likely reflects a read error. The J gene is TRBJ1-2, the V gene TRBV28; D remains ambiguous. Germline CDR1 MDHEN, CDR2 SYDVKM. V gave up 2 bases and J gave up 6 bases, with 10 bases separating them. The CDR3 is 13 residues long. This chain's CDR3 is CASSLRATDGYTS. For the CDR3, the DNA is TGTGCCAGCAGTTTACGGGCCACGGATGGCTACACCTCC.

This clonotype was counted many times. The genes are TRBV28 and TRBJ2-7; TRBD2 is a possible D gene (6 bases). Trimming cost V 7 bases and J 0 bases, with 13 bases left between them. CDR1 and CDR2 from the germline V gene are MDHEN and SYDVKM. CDR3 size: 14 residues. The DNA of the CDR3 is TGTGCCAGCACCAGGACCGGGAGCTCCTACGAGCAGTACTTC. Its protein is CASTRTGSSYEQYF.

Worth noting for this clonotype: This may come from a read error, since a much larger clone is one base off. The chain is built from TRBV28 and TRBJ1-2; D unresolved. The CDR3 has 13 amino acids. Trimming shortened V by 6 bases and J by 8 bases, and 16 bases separated the two germline ends. Germline loops: CDR1 MDHEN, CDR2 SYDVKM. The CDR3 DNA follows: TGTGCCAGCAGAGAGGGCCCCCTAAAGGGCTACACCTTC. It translates to CASREGPLKGYTF.

In this sample, this clonotype turned up many times. This rearrangement joins TRBV5-1 to TRBJ1-4; the D is unclear. The CDR3 covers 13 residues. Germline CDR1 and CDR2: SGHRS and YFSETQ. The germline V and J ends were trimmed by 2 bases and 4 bases, with 6 bases remaining between them. The CDR3 loop is CASSFIGNEKLFF. The CDR3 bases are TGCGCCAGCAGCTTTATCGGTAATGAAAAACTGTTTTTT.

This clonotype was seen a few times. V usage is TRBV19 and J usage is TRBJ1-2; D is uncertain. V dropped 5 bases and J dropped 7 bases, with 20 bases sitting between them. The CDR3 is 15 residues long. CDR1 is LNHDA and CDR2 is SQIVND in the germline V gene (reference sequence). Here the CDR3 DNA reads TGTGCCAGTAGTCCCCCGCGTGACAACTGGTTTGGCTACACCTTC. Translating gives CASSPPRDNWFGYTF. The full variable domain, with the rest looked up from reference TRBV19 and TRBJ1-2, is DGGITQSPKYLFRKEGQNVTLSCEQNLNHDAMYWYRQDPGQGLRLIYYSQIVNDFQKGDIAEGYSVSREKKESFPLTVTSAQKNPTAFYLCASSPPRDNWFGYTFGSGTRLTVV.

This clonotype was observed a few times. The chain joins TRBV28 to TRBJ2-5; D remains ambiguous. The V gene's germline CDR1 is MDHEN and CDR2 SYDVKM. This CDR3 has 15 residues. V dropped 7 bases and J dropped 5 bases, with 20 bases sitting between them. CDR3 in DNA: TGTGCCAGCACCGACGCTTACGCTAGATGGGAGACCCAGTACTTC. Its translation is CASTDAYARWETQYF.

Concerning this clonotype: With a much larger clone just one base away, this may be a read error. This sequence joins TRBV4-1 and TRBJ2-7; D remains ambiguous. CDR3 size: 14 residues. Germline V gives CDR1 MGHRA, CDR2 YSYEKL. V dropped 0 bases and J dropped 1 base, with 7 bases sitting between them. As DNA, the CDR3 is TGCGCCAGCAGCCAAGATTACCCTTCCTACGAGCAGTACGTC. Translation gives CASSQDYPSYEQYV.

In its sample, this clonotype was seen many times. The chain employs TRBV19 and TRBJ2-1, with TRBD2 identical over 10 bases. V trimming: 3 bases; J trimming: 8 bases; junction bases outside the gene matches: 16. The CDR3 loop spans 18 amino acids. CDR1 is LNHDA and CDR2 is SQIVND in the germline V gene (reference sequence). The DNA for the CDR3 is TGTGCCAGTAGTATTAGTTTTTGGCTAGCGGGAGTTCTCCATGAGCAGTTCTTC. Translated: CASSISFWLAGVLHEQFF.

The chain links TRBV5-5 to TRBJ2-1; TRBD2 is a possible D gene (5 bases). This CDR3 has 18 residues. Germline V gene data show CDR1 as SGHKS and CDR2 as YYEKEE (reference sequence). Trimming took 3 bases from V and 0 from J, leaving 19 bases between them. CDR3 protein: CASSSGSYFGSSYNEQFF. The DNA for the CDR3 is TGTGCCAGCAGCTCCGGCTCATATTTTGGGAGCTCCTACAATGAGCAGTTCTTC.

This clonotype was counted ten times or more. The chain carries TRBV2 and TRBJ1-4; D is undetermined. This CDR3 spans 13 amino acids. The germline V gene has CDR1 SNHLY and CDR2 FYNNEI. The V end lost 7 bases, the J end lost 0 bases, and 6 bases lay between the germline ends. The CDR3 coding sequence is TGTGCCAGCATTGCGGCAACTAATGAAAAACTGTTTTTT. It yields the protein CASIAATNEKLFF.

This clonotype was observed at least ten times. The gene calls are TRBV19 and TRBJ1-1; D possibly corresponds to TRBD1 (5 bases). The CDR3 runs 11 residues. Trimming cost V 8 bases and J 6 bases, with 10 bases left between them. Germline lookup yields CDR1 LNHDA and CDR2 SQIVND (reference sequence). CDR3 residues: CASQGYAEAFF. The CDR3, as DNA: TGTGCCAGTCAGGGTTACGCTGAAGCTTTCTTT.

A few counts support this clonotype. V and J are TRBV4-1 and TRBJ2-1; TRBD2 aligns across 14 bases. The V segment lost 4 bases and the J segment 8 bases; nucleotides outside the gene matches: 13. This CDR3 is built from 18 residues. Germline CDR1 is MGHRA and CDR2 is YSYEKL. The CDR3 region is CASSPGLAGALYSDEQFF. CDR3 bases: TGCGCCAGCAGCCCGGGACTAGCGGGGGCATTGTATTCGGATGAGCAGTTCTTC.

This clonotype was seen many times. The chain links TRBV6-2 or TRBV6-3 to TRBJ2-5; D not resolved. This CDR3 spans 16 amino acids. Germline V CDR1 and CDR2: MNHEY, SVGEGT. Trimming took off 0 bases at V and 1 base at J, with 12 bases between the two ends. The CDR3 sequence is CASSYSGLSRQETQYF. The CDR3 DNA is TGTGCCAGCAGTTACTCCGGGCTCAGCCGCCAAGAGACCCAGTACTTC.

This clonotype was counted at least ten times. The chain links TRBV12-3 or TRBV12-4 to TRBJ1-6, with 7 bases aligning to TRBD1. This CDR3 spans 12 amino acids. The J segment lost 11 bases and the V segment lost 8 bases, leaving 6 bases of the junction unmatched. CDR3 DNA sequence: TGTGCCAGCGCCCAGGGGGGCCCACCCCTCCACTTT. Residues: CASAQGGPPLHF.

The sample holds a few counts of this clonotype. V and J are TRBV20-1 and TRBJ2-7, with D hard to call. V lost 4 bases and J 6 bases, leaving 10 bases between the germline ends. Germline V gives CDR1 DFQATT, CDR2 SNEGSKA (reference sequence). The CDR3 contains 11 residues. Here the CDR3 reads CSAKTSIEQYF. Written as DNA, the CDR3 is TGCAGTGCTAAGACTTCTATCGAGCAGTACTTC.

This clonotype has at least ten counts. The genes are TRBV27 and TRBJ2-5; D gene ambiguous. Between the trimmed V and J ends, which lost 8 bases and 4 bases, there was a span of 8 bases. The CDR3 is made up of 11 amino acids. Germline loops: CDR1 MNHEY, CDR2 SMNVEV (reference sequence). The CDR3 region is CASGLRETQYF. CDR3 in DNA: TGTGCCAGCGGCCTTCGAGAGACCCAGTACTTC.

This clonotype was found many times. The rearrangement links TRBV29-1 to TRBJ2-3, with D uncertain. There are 15 residues in the CDR3. Germline V CDR1 and CDR2: SQVTM, ANQGSEA. This chain's CDR3 is CTVRLSASSTDTQYF. The CDR3 region has the DNA TGCACCGTCCGGCTGAGCGCGAGTAGCACAGATACGCAGTATTTT.

This clonotype has just a few counts. The rearrangement links TRBV25-1 to TRBJ1-3, with a weak D call TRBD1 (6 bases). V shed 4 bases and J shed 2 bases, with 15 bases lying between them. CDR3 length equals 16 residues. Germline V gene lookup returns CDR1 MGHDK and CDR2 SYGVNS. The CDR3 sequence is CASSATRGAPGNTIYF. CDR3 nucleotide sequence: TGTGCCAGCAGTGCCACCCGGGGGGCGCCTGGAAACACCATATATTTT.